This T cell receptor beta chain came from a study of Ad26.COV2.S vaccination and SARS-CoV-2 variants. The repertoire was sequenced with immunoSEQ multiplex PCR; TCRdb's copy has only in-frame clones and lacks some. The profile covers around 250,000 clones, with around nine tenths appearing a single time and just under 3% taken by the ten largest. Treatment in this sample: some 19 received Ad26.COV2.S at low or high dose, single or two shots; roughly five received placebo; per-sample allocation not given. On day 63 after the first injection, vaccine and placebo recipients gave samples. In Boston, the donor was an adult between 18-55 years of age. Spike of the Wuhan-strain SARS-CoV-2 was expressed by an Ad26 vector, which formed the vaccine. The origin of this receptor is a person between 18 and 59 years old who received the Ad26.COV2.S COVID-19 vaccine or a placebo. Sequenced material: peripheral blood, taken in a trial of Ad26.COV2.S vaccine versus placebo.

The CDR3 is CASSFGGAGELFF. In DNA, the CDR3 is TGTGCCAGCAGCTTCGGTGGAGCCGGGGAGCTGTTTTTT. The chain uses TRBV5-4 and TRBJ2-2; D not certain. The CDR3 runs 13 residues. Germline CDR1 SGHNT, CDR2 YYREEE (reference sequence). Trimming took 2 bases from V and 6 from J, leaving 8 bases between them.